This T cell receptor (beta chain) appears in the sequencing data of a study of shared clonotypes between healthy human individuals (dated by TCRdb to the early 2020s). Regarding the study in general: The cohort comprised two women and a few men aged 18 to 49 years. Per donor, three plates each were used for CD4 naive and CD4 memory, two for CD8 naive, and one for CD8 memory. To increase sequencing depth and limit assay-specific biases, TCR repertoire library preparation and sequencing were carried out by different laboratories using diverse techniques. Between about 0.94 and 8.9 billion PBMCs per donor were obtained by leukapheresis. To estimate repertoire size and how much clonotype sharing occurs between individuals, the study deeply sequenced the blood TCR repertoires of 4 to 6 healthy adults.

Using the deep immunoSEQ assay, TCR CDR3 regions were amplified from genomic DNA by multiplex PCR. Extracted genomic DNA from each cell subset was spread evenly across all wells of several immunoSEQ 96-well plates, with each plate serving as a replicate. For sorted subsets, about 220 ng of genomic DNA, equivalent to about 30,000 T cell genomes, went into each replicate PCR. Purified libraries were quantified with a Qubit 3.0 fluorometer, sized on a Bioanalyzer 2100, and re-quantified with the KAPA Library Quantification kit. Each immunoSEQ 96-well plate was sequenced on its own single-read 150-cycle Illumina NextSeq 550 flow cell. Per the source publication's procedure: Because the immunoSEQ output held only junctional sequences and lacked quality scores, the filtering could not match the filtering applied to full-length reads. Sequences were annotated with PyIR, a Python wrapper for IgBLAST v1.9, and V/J genes and CDR3 were assigned using IMGT germline references. Reads were filtered out if the reads had weak V/J assignments (E-value above 1e-6), no CDR3, stop codons, out-of-frame junctions, or ambiguous translated residues. V3J clonotypes were defined by identical inferred V gene, J gene, and CDR3 amino acid sequence. To compute the percentage overlap between repertoires, the number of shared unique clonotypes was divided by the size of the smaller repertoire. Three approaches were used to assess repertoire richness: RTK rarefaction, the Chao1 estimator, and Recon v2.1 estimates of unobserved clonotypes. OLGA was used to compute generation probabilities for all TCRbeta clonotypes that the gDNA method yielded from a handful of donors. Held by TCRdb, this immuneACCESS table contains in-frame sequences only and omits some clones. Under half of the omission traces to an unresolved V gene where checked; the cause of the rest is unknown. That table is the source of V, J and clone size, and D and trimming were worked out from the DNA. Across this sample there are approximately 980,000 clones, with 76% seen only once. The top ten hold roughly 1.5% of the sample.

The study at large found these results: The genetic and exposure-history diversity represented was limited by the small number of donors. Larger estimated clonotype richness was generally found for naive subsets than for memory subsets. Pairwise subsampling indicated that sequencing depth was expected to affect the degree of clonotype sharing among donors. Compared with non-shared clonotypes, the clonotypes found in all four sorted-subset donors had higher generation probabilities. Only blood was sampled, and tissue TCR repertoires likely differ from those in blood. When a handful of donors were compared, the shared fraction of clonotypes was around 5.1% for naive CD4, around 4% for naive CD8, 2% to 2.5% for memory CD4, and roughly 0.4% for memory CD8. Incomplete sequencing was indicated by rarefaction of sorted-subset datasets, despite the large sequencing depth.

Donors were healthy HIV-negative adults with no recently reported acute infections or vaccinations. Every donor was a Caucasian adult living in Nashville, Tennessee, USA. CD4+ T cells were enriched through magnetic negative selection, after which naive cells were positively selected on CD45RA and the remaining negative fraction served as the memory subset. After blood collection by leukapheresis, PBMCs were isolated using Ficoll-Histopaque density gradient centrifugation and then cryopreserved in the vapor phase of liquid nitrogen. Purity and quantity of every magnetically sorted T cell population were checked by analytical flow cytometry. Genomic DNA was isolated from every sorted fraction and measured by UV absorbance on a Nanodrop 2000c. V is cut by 8 bases and J by 0 bases, and the space between the germline ends is 11 bases. Per the germline V gene, MGHDK is the CDR1 and SYGVNS is the CDR2. The CDR3 holds 15 amino acids from the cysteine to the phenylalanine. The CDR3 DNA has 45 bases and is translated from base 1.

As to this clone: Its antigen has not been determined. One base away there is no much larger clone; base qualities are not given.

This sequence was found in a man aged 18 to 30 in good health. Recombination joined TRBV25-1 with TRBJ1-6, with the D gene not clear enough to name. The sequencing input was memory CD4+ T cells sorted from blood. Reading the label with the study, this specimen's cell subset or site is: CD45RA-negative fraction. The DNA is as follows: TGTGCCAGCCGAGAGGGTGTCTCCTATAATTCACCCCTCCACTTT. This gives the protein CASREGVSYNSPLHF.